Listed here are 23 T cell receptor beta chains from one sample, sequenced in a study of cytomegalovirus exposure and HLA in healthy donors. Primers included in the PCR were 60 Vbeta and 13 Jbeta primers. This table comes from immunoSEQ multiplex PCR, and its TCRdb copy is limited to in-frame clones, with some not included. The sample has approximately 140,000 clones; about two thirds are singletons. The sequencing input was PBMCs. The source is a woman younger than 30 in good health and CMV-seronegative.

The chain is built from TRBV18 and TRBJ1-1; D remains unclear. V lost 4 bases, J lost 1 base, and 13 bases lay in between. Germline CDR1 KGHSH, CDR2 LQKENI. This CDR3 is built from 15 residues. The CDR3 nucleotides are TGTGCCAGCTCACTGTTACTCACGAAGAACACTGAAGCTTTCTTT. This codes for CASSLLLTKNTEAFF.

The V and J genes are TRBV7-9 and TRBJ1-4; weak D call: TRBD1 (6 bases). This CDR3 has 13 amino acids. Per the germline V gene, CDR1 is SEHNR and CDR2 is FQNEAQ (reference sequence). V was shortened by 4 bases and J by 8 bases, with 11 bases between the two germline ends. The CDR3, as DNA: TGTGCCAGCAGCTCAAGCGGGGGCGAAAAACTGTTTTTT. Amino acid sequence: CASSSSGGEKLFF.

This chain uses TRBV21-1 with TRBJ2-3; the table assigns TRBD2, which was not confirmed against the DNA. TRBV21-1 is marked as a pseudogene. This CDR3 region has 19 residues. CDR3 loop: CASPHPHGAGDSCWGTQYF. Here the CDR3 DNA reads TGTGCCAGCCCCCACCCTCACGGTGCCGGGGACTCCTGCTGGGGTACGCAGTATTTT.

The chain is built from TRBV9 and TRBJ2-1; tentative D call: TRBD1 (6 bases). Germline CDR1 and CDR2: SGDLS and YYNGEE. The CDR3 extends over 14 amino acids. V was pared by 5 bases and J by 8 bases, with 17 bases between. The CDR3 region is CASSASPGVDEQFF. The CDR3 region has the DNA TGTGCCAGCAGTGCCTCGCCAGGGGTTGATGAGCAGTTCTTC.

The V call is TRBV11-2, the J call TRBJ1-3; D gene ambiguous. The V gene's germline CDR1 is SGHAT and CDR2 FQNNGV. CDR3 size: 16 residues. Trimming took off 2 bases at V and 0 bases at J, with 11 bases between the two ends. This CDR3 is CASSLLAASSGNTIYF. The CDR3 bases are TGTGCCAGCAGCTTATTGGCAGCTAGCTCTGGAAACACCATATATTTT.

This clone was observed a few times. This chain joins TRBV5-4 and TRBJ1-6; the D is unclear. This CDR3 has 14 amino acids. Germline CDR1 is SGHNT and CDR2 is YYREEE (reference sequence). Trimming cost V 6 bases and J 10 bases, with 17 bases left between them. For the CDR3, the DNA is TGTGCCAGCACCCGAGGGCAGGAGGGCTCACCCCTCCACTTT. Translation gives CASTRGQEGSPLHF.

The chain combines TRBV6-1 with TRBJ2-1; 10 bases are shared with TRBD1. V shed 5 bases, J shed 6 bases, and the junction held 7 bases outside the gene matches. The CDR3 length is 15 residues. From germline, CDR1 is MNHNS and CDR2 SASEGT. DNA for the CDR3: TGTGCCAGCAGTTCGGGGGACAGGGGAATCAATGAGCAGTTCTTC. This encodes CASSSGDRGINEQFF.

About this clone: The same CDR3 can be traced to other DNA sequences in this sample. J is TRBJ1-2 and V is TRBV7-2, with unresolved D. With 1 base removed from V and 4 bases from J, the gap between germline ends came to 7 bases. This CDR3 has 13 residues. Germline V gives CDR1 SGHTA, CDR2 FQGNSA. CDR3 bases: TGTGCCAGCAGCTTAGATTTCAGCTATGGCTACACCTTC. It specifies CASSLDFSYGYTF. The full variable domain, with the rest looked up from reference TRBV7-2 and TRBJ1-2, is GAGVSQSPSNKVTEKGKDVELRCDPISGHTALYWYRQSLGQGLEFLIYFQGNSAPDKSGLPSDRFSAERTGGSVSTLTIQRTQQEDSAVYLCASSLDFSYGYTFGSGTRLTVV.

The V call is TRBV4-1, the J call TRBJ2-5; the match to TRBD2 covers 7 bases. CDR1 MGHRA and CDR2 YSYEKL come from the germline V gene. The V and J ends lost 2 bases and 4 bases, in that order; junction bases with no gene match: 13. The CDR3 is 17 residues long. The CDR3 sequence: CASSQQDGGGRRETQYF. CDR3 in DNA: TGCGCCAGCAGCCAACAAGACGGGGGAGGGAGGCGAGAGACCCAGTACTTC.

This clone has more than one count but fewer than ten. This chain uses TRBV13 with TRBJ1-3, with D perhaps matching TRBD1 (6 bases). This CDR3 region has 15 residues. V lost 4 bases to trimming and J lost 0 bases, with 10 bases between them. CDR1 and CDR2 (germline): PRHDT, FYEKMQ (reference sequence). The CDR3 protein is CASSYDRLSGNTIYF. The CDR3 DNA sequence: TGTGCCAGCAGCTACGACAGGCTCTCTGGAAACACCATATATTTT.

The CDR3 sequence is CASSLGLAGDPYYNEQFF. The CDR3 DNA follows: TGTGCCAGCAGCTTAGGACTAGCGGGGGATCCCTACTACAATGAGCAGTTCTTC. This chain connects TRBV11-2 to TRBJ2-1, with 12 bases aligning to TRBD2. Germline-derived CDR1 and CDR2 are SGHAT and FQNNGV. The CDR3 has 18 amino acids. J was trimmed by 3 bases and V by 1 base; bases with no gene match: 7. The entire variable domain, with the rest obtained from reference TRBV11-2 and TRBJ2-1, is as follows: EAGVAQSPRYKIIEKRQSVAFWCNPISGHATLYWYQQILGQGPKLLIQFQNNGVVDDSQLPKDRFSAERLKGVDSTLKIQPAKLEDSAVYLCASSLGLAGDPYYNEQFFGPGTRLTVL.

Notes on this clone: Its ends do not fully match the called genes, so a read error is possible. The chain combines TRBV2 with TRBJ1-3, with TRBD1 matching over 9 bases. Germline V gene sequence: CDR1 SNHLY, CDR2 FYNNEI. The CDR3 loop spans 11 amino acids. The CDR3 protein is CASSERDRVDF. The CDR3 DNA reads TGTGCCAGCAGTGAGAGGGACAGGGTAGACTTT.

This clone has just a few counts. The chain couples TRBV28 to TRBJ2-7; 7 nucleotides align to TRBD2. Trimming removed 5 bases from V and 3 bases from J; junction bases left unmatched: 4. Germline V lookup: CDR1 MDHEN, CDR2 SYDVKM. The length of the CDR3 is 13 residues. Here the CDR3 DNA reads TGTGCCAGCAGTGCTGGGAGGGTCTACGAGCAGTACGTC. It codes for CASSAGRVYEQYV.

CDR3 protein: CASSLVGGHTIRTQYF. CDR3 nucleotide sequence: TGTGCCAGCAGCTTAGTAGGGGGCCACACCATTCGAACCCAGTACTTC. The chain carries TRBV7-9 and TRBJ2-5; TRBD1 matches at 7 bases. The CDR3 runs to 16 residues. CDR1 is SEHNR and CDR2 is FQNEAQ in the germline V gene (reference sequence). The V and J ends lost 1 base and 8 bases, in that order; junction bases with no gene match: 13. The full variable domain, with the rest looked up from reference TRBV7-9 and TRBJ2-5, is DTGVSQNPRHKITKRGQNVTFRCDPISEHNRLYWYRQTLGQGPEFLTYFQNEAQLEKSRLLSDRFSAERPKGSFSTLEIQRTEQGDSAMYLCASSLVGGHTIRTQYFGPGTRLLVL.

The chain carries TRBV30 and TRBJ1-2; TRBD1 agrees at 9 bases. V gave up 1 base and J gave up 6 bases; unmatched junction bases: 12. Looked up from germline, CDR1 is GTSNPN and CDR2 is SVGIG (reference sequence). This CDR3 has 16 amino acids. This chain's CDR3 is CAWSAPEQGAIDGYTF. For the CDR3, the DNA is TGTGCCTGGAGTGCACCGGAACAGGGGGCTATCGATGGCTACACCTTC.

V gene TRBV4-2 combines with J gene TRBJ2-2; no clear D. The CDR3 covers 16 residues. Trimming took off 1 base at V and 2 bases at J, with 11 bases between the two ends. CDR1 and CDR2 from the germline V gene are LGHNA and YNFKEQ. CDR3: CASSQVASRNTGELFF. The CDR3 DNA follows: TGTGCCAGCAGCCAAGTTGCGTCTCGTAACACCGGGGAGCTGTTTTTT.

This chain connects TRBV28 to TRBJ1-5, with TRBD1 identical over 7 bases. Trimming removed 3 bases from V and 4 bases from J; junction bases left unmatched: 9. CDR1 is MDHEN and CDR2 is SYDVKM in the germline V gene. This CDR3 is 16 amino acids long. The CDR3 protein is CASSLKGARGNQPQHF. The CDR3, as DNA: TGTGCCAGCAGTTTGAAGGGGGCGCGCGGAAATCAGCCCCAGCATTTT.

The V call is TRBV5-1, the J call TRBJ2-7; a possible D gene is TRBD1 (5 bases). The V end was cut by 7 bases, the J end by 4 bases, with 15 bases between. The CDR3 extends over 13 amino acids. The germline V gene has CDR1 SGHRS and CDR2 YFSETQ. The CDR3 sequence is CASANQGHYEQYF. The CDR3 DNA sequence: TGCGCCAGCGCGAATCAGGGCCATTACGAGCAGTACTTC. The variable domain in full, completed from reference TRBV5-1 and TRBJ2-7, reads KAGVTQTPRYLIKTRGQQVTLSCSPISGHRSVSWYQQTPGQGLQFLFEYFSETQRNKGNFPGRFSGRQFSNSRSEMNVSTLELGDSALYLCASANQGHYEQYFGPGTRLTVT.

Only a few counts were recorded for this clone. The chain recombines TRBV11-2 with TRBJ2-5; TRBD2 matches at 12 bases. Germline-derived CDR1 and CDR2 are SGHAT and FQNNGV. V was pared by 4 bases and J by 5 bases, with 5 bases of the junction left unmatched. The CDR3 covers 15 residues. As DNA, the CDR3 is TGTGCCAGCAGCTCCACGACTAGCGGGAGTGAGACCCAGTACTTC. Translating it yields CASSSTTSGSETQYF.

The J gene is TRBJ2-5, the V gene TRBV7-2; 7 bases map to TRBD1. Losses at the gene ends were 2 bases for V and 4 bases for J; bases not matched to a gene: 10. This CDR3 contains 16 residues. CDR1 and CDR2 (germline): SGHTA, FQGNSA. In DNA form, the CDR3 reads TGTGCCAGCAGCTTATCCATTGTGACAGGGCGAGAGACCCAGTACTTC. This gives the protein CASSLSIVTGRETQYF.

The rearrangement uses TRBV5-1 and TRBJ1-1; no definite D call. V lost 5 bases and J 6 bases, leaving 17 bases between the germline ends. Germline CDR1 and CDR2: SGHRS and YFSETQ. This CDR3 comprises 14 residues. CDR3 DNA sequence: TGCGCCAGCAGGGAGGGCCGAGGGTCGGCTGAAGCTTTCTTT. It encodes CASREGRGSAEAFF.

A remark on this clone: An end of the junction does not agree with germline; a read error may underlie this. V and J are TRBV9 and TRBJ2-5; 7 bases fit TRBD1. Germline V gene data show CDR1 as SGDLS and CDR2 as YYNGEE. The CDR3 covers 15 residues. This chain's CDR3 is CASSYRGYVQEAQYF. CDR3 DNA sequence: TGTGCCAGCAGCTACAGGGGCTACGTCCAAGAGGCCCAGTACTTC.

V is TRBV5-1 and J is TRBJ2-3; D not certain. This CDR3 contains 14 residues. V gave up 6 bases and J gave up 4 bases, with 15 bases separating them. Germline CDR1 is SGHRS and CDR2 is YFSETQ. CDR3 DNA sequence: TGCGCCAGCACCCCTCTGAGGTCAGCAGATACGCAGTATTTT. It translates to CASTPLRSADTQYF.